These 10 T cell receptor beta chains were sequenced from one sample in a study of CD8 T cells in ankylosing spondylitis. Findings and caveats of the study: Seemingly characteristic of ankylosing spondylitis blood was a TCR beta motif consisting of about 8 highly homologous variants.

TCRdb re-called the 5' RACE reads with MiXCR, one entry per CDR3 protein. There are about 210,000 distinct CDR3 sequences in the sample; around 6.6% occur only once, and around 14% lies in the top ten. These receptors lack a known antigen. Sequenced material: blood, either unsorted or a sorted T cell fraction (not recorded which). The source of these receptors is a male donor with ankylosing spondylitis.

This clonotype was detected only a few times. The chain is built from TRBV11-2 and TRBJ2-5, with TRBD1 matching over 9 bases. The germline CDR1 and CDR2 sequences are SGHAT and FQNNGV. Losses at the gene ends were 1 base for V and 2 bases for J; bases not matched to a gene: 14. The CDR3 is 19 amino acids. CDR3 region: CASSLGGGRGQGYQETQYF. The CDR3 DNA sequence: TGTGCCAGCAGCTTAGGTGGGGGGCGGGGACAGGGCTATCAAGAGACCCAGTACTTC.

The genes are TRBV23-1 and TRBJ2-7, with 7 bases fitting TRBD1. TRBV23-1 is assigned to the ORF class and has an uncertain function. The V gene end was trimmed by 4 bases and the J gene end by 4 bases; junction bases not matched to a gene: 13. This CDR3 region has 16 residues. The CDR3 sequence is CASSRWTGPVMYEQYF. In DNA form, the CDR3 reads TGCGCCAGCAGTCGGTGGACAGGCCCCGTCATGTACGAGCAGTACTTC.

In its sample, this clonotype was seen a few times. This chain connects TRBV5-1 to TRBJ2-5; no reliable D call. Germline V gene lookup returns CDR1 SGHRS and CDR2 YFSETQ. The V end was cut by 4 bases, the J end by 1 base, with 14 bases between. This CDR3 region has 15 residues. CDR3 in DNA: TGCGCCAGCAGCCCCAAGGGTCCCCCCCAAGAGACCCAGTACTTC. Encoded protein: CASSPKGPPQETQYF.

This clonotype occurred many times. This chain links TRBV12-3 or TRBV12-4 with TRBJ2-1; 7 bases are shared with TRBD2. The CDR3 consists of 12 residues. With 3 bases clipped from V and 9 bases from J, the junction kept 2 bases outside the gene matches. CDR3 DNA: TGTGCCAGCAGTTTGTTAGCGGGTGAGCAGTTCTTC. Protein product: CASSLLAGEQFF.

This clonotype came up a few times. The rearrangement uses TRBV7-9 and TRBJ2-1; TRBD2 matches 9 bases. Germline V CDR1 and CDR2: SEHNR, FQNEAQ (reference sequence). Unmatched junction bases numbered 3, after V lost 3 bases and J lost 9 bases. The CDR3 covers 13 residues. In DNA form, the CDR3 reads TGTGCCAGCAGCTTCGGGACTAGCAGTGAGCAGTTCTTC. Translated: CASSFGTSSEQFF.

This clonotype was picked up many times. V and J are TRBV28 and TRBJ2-1, with D maybe TRBD1 (6 bases). From germline, CDR1 is MDHEN and CDR2 SYDVKM. The V and J ends lost 4 bases and 1 base respectively, with 17 bases between them. This CDR3 has 17 residues. This CDR3 is CASSSPIQGMSYNEQFF. Here the CDR3 DNA reads TGTGCCAGCAGTTCACCCATCCAGGGGATGTCCTACAATGAGCAGTTCTTC.

V usage is TRBV12-3 or TRBV12-4 and J usage is TRBJ2-1; the match to TRBD1 covers 7 bases. This CDR3 is built from 13 residues. The trim removed 5 bases at V and 14 bases at J, leaving 12 bases unmatched. CDR3 bases: TGTGCCAGCAGTCCCCGAATGGACAGGCTCGAGTTCTTC. Its protein product is CASSPRMDRLEFF.

Concerning this clonotype itself: A read error may be the cause here, since a much bigger clone is one base away. The chain is built from TRBV4-3 and TRBJ2-7, with 9 bases aligning to TRBD2. Germline V CDR1 and CDR2: LGHNA, YSLEER. The trim removed 3 bases at V and 2 bases at J, leaving 5 bases unmatched. The CDR3 loop spans 15 amino acids. CDR3: CASSQRTSATYEQYF. In nucleotides, the CDR3 is TGCGCCAGCAGCCAGAGGACTAGCGCGACCTACGAGCAGTACTTC.

In regard to this clonotype: A much larger clone lies a single base off, so this may be a read error. V is TRBV4-2 and J is TRBJ1-5, with a weak D call TRBD1 (5 bases). The V gene lost 0 bases and the J gene lost 4 bases, with 13 bases spanning the gap. This CDR3 region has 16 residues. CDR1 and CDR2 from the germline V gene are LGHNA and YNFKEQ. Here the CDR3 DNA reads TGTGCCAGCAGCCAAGATCGGGGGGAGCGAAATCAGCCCCAGCATTTT. Translation gives CASSQDRGERNQPQHF.

This clonotype was found many times. V and J are TRBV7-9 and TRBJ2-1; the D gene is possibly TRBD2 (6 bases). There are 14 residues in the CDR3. Germline assignment: CDR1 SEHNR and CDR2 FQNEAQ (reference sequence). With 5 bases removed from V and 6 bases from J, the gap between germline ends came to 14 bases. The CDR3 sequence is CASSLPLGGNEQFF. For the CDR3, the DNA is TGTGCCAGCAGCCTCCCGTTGGGGGGCAATGAGCAGTTCTTC.